The clone carrying this TCR beta chain has only a few counts. Its antigen is as yet unknown. Described time point: persistent/refractory GD, antithyroid drugs over 5 years with positive TRAb. PBMC RNA was the source of the TCR library. Patients were enrolled at an endocrinology department in Xi'an, China. Sequencing libraries for TCR beta were prepared with iRepertoire HTBI primers and Arm-PCR of CDR3 regions. TCRdb reanalysed the multiplex PCR reads using MiXCR and keeps one entry per CDR3 protein. This sample has approximately 500,000 distinct CDR3 sequences, with about a fifth found just once. These data belong to a study of regulatory T cells in long-lasting Graves disease. Trimming took 1 base from V and 1 from J, leaving 11 bases between them. The CDR3 loop spans 15 amino acids. Germline assignment: CDR1 GTSNPN and CDR2 SVGIG (reference sequence). Study findings and constraints: Since the sample size was small, accuracy may have been reduced.

This TCR was sampled from a female donor with Graves disease. Sequencing used peripheral blood mononuclear cells (PBMCs), obtained when the disease was refractory, from a patient treated with antithyroid drugs. The V gene is TRBV30, the J gene TRBJ1-5; D not certain. This CDR3 is CAWSASSWSNQPQHF. For the CDR3, the DNA is TGTGCCTGGAGTGCTTCCTCTTGGAGCAATCAGCCCCAGCATTTT.